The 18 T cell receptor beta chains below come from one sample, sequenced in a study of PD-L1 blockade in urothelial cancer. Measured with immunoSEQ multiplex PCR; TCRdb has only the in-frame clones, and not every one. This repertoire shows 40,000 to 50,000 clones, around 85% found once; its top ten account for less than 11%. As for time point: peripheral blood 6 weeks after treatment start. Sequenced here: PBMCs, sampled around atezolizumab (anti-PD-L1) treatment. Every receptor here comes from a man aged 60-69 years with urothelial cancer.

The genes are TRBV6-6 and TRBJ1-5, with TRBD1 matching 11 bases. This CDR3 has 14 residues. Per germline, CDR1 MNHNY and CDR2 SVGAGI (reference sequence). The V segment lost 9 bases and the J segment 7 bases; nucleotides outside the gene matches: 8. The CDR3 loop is CASSGQGAEQPQHF. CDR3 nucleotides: TGTGCCAGTAGTGGACAGGGGGCGGAACAGCCCCAGCATTTT.

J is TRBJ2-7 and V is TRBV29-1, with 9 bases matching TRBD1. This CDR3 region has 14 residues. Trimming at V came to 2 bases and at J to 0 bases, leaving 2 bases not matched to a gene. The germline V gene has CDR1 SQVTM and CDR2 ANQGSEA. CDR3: CSVERTGASYEQYF. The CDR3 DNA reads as TGCAGCGTTGAACGGACAGGGGCCTCCTACGAGCAGTACTTC.

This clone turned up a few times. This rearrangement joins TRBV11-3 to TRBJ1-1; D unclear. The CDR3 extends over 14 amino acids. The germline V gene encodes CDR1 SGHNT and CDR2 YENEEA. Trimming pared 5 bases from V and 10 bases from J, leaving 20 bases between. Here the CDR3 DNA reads TGTGCCAGCAGCCCACGCTATAGTGCCCGGGGAGCTTTCTTT. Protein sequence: CASSPRYSARGAFF. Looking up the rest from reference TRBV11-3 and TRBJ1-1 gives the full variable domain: EAGVVQSPRYKIIEKKQPVAFWCNPISGHNTLYWYLQNLGQGPELLIRYENEEAVDDSQLPKDRFSAERLKGVDSTLKIQPAELGDSAVYLCASSPRYSARGAFFGQGTRLTVV.

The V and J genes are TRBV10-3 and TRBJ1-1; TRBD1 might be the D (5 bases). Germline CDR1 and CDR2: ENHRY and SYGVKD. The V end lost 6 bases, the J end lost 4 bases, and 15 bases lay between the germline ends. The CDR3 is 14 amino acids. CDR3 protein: CAIRNRWEGTEAFF. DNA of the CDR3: TGTGCCATCAGGAACAGGTGGGAGGGCACTGAAGCTTTCTTT.

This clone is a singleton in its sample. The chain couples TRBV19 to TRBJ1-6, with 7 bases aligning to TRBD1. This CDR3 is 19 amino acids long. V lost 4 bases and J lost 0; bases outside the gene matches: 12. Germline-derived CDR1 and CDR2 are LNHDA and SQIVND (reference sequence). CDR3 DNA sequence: TGTGCCAGTAGTAACGGGGGCCTGACAGGGAGCTCCTATAATTCACCCCTCCACTTT. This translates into CASSNGGLTGSSYNSPLHF.

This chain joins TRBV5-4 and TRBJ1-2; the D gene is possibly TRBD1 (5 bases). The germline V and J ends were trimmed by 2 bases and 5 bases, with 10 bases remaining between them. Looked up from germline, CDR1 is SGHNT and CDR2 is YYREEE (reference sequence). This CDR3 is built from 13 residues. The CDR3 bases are TGTGCCAGCAGCTTCCAGGGCTCATATGGCTACACCTTC. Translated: CASSFQGSYGYTF.

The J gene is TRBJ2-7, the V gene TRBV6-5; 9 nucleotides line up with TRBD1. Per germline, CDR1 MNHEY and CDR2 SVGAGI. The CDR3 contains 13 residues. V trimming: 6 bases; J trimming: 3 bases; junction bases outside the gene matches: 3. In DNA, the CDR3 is TGTGCCAGCAGAGAGACAGGGGGCTACGAGCAGTACTTC. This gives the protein CASRETGGYEQYF.

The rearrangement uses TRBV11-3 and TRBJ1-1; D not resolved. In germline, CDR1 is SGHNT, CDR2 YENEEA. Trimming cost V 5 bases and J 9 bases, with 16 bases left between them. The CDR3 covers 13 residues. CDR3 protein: CASSPSRSGKAFF. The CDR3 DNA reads TGTGCCAGCAGCCCCTCACGGTCGGGGAAAGCTTTCTTT.

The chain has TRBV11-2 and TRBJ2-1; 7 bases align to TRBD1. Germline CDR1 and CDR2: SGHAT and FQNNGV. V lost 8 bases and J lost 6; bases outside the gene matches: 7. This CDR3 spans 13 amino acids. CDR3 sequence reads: CASGLDRTNEQFF. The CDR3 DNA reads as TGTGCCAGCGGATTGGACAGGACCAATGAGCAGTTCTTC.

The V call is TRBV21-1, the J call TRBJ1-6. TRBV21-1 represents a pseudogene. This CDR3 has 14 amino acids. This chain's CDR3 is CASSKGCGASPLHF. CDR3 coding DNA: TGTGCCAGCAGCAAAGGATGCGGGGCTTCACCCCTCCACTTT.

The CDR3 DNA follows: TGTGCCAGCAGCCCCCGAACAGGGAGGGACTACACCTTC. This gives the protein CASSPRTGRDYTF. This rearrangement joins TRBV7-3 to TRBJ1-2; possible D gene TRBD1, 6 bases. Germline V CDR1 and CDR2: SGHTA, FQGTGA. The CDR3 consists of 13 residues. Trimming took off 5 bases at V and 10 bases at J, with 17 bases between the two ends.

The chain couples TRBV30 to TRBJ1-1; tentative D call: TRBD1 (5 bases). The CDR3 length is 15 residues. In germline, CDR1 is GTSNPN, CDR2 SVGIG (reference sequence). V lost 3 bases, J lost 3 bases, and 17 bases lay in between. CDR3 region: CAWRVQGSGDTEAFF. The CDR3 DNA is TGTGCCTGGAGGGTGCAGGGAAGTGGCGACACTGAAGCTTTCTTT.

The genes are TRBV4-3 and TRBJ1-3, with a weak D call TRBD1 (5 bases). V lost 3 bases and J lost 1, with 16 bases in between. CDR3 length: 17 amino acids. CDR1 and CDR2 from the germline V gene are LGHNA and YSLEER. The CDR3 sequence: CASSHSILGGSGNTIYF. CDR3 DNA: TGCGCCAGCAGCCATTCCATCTTGGGGGGTTCTGGAAACACCATATATTTT.

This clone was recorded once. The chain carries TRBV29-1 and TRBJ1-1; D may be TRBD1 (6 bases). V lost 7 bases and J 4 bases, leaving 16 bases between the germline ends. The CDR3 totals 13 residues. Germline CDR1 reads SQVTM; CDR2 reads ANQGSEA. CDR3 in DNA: TGCAGCGCCCTGGGGGCCGCGGGCACTGAAGCTTTCTTT. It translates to CSALGAAGTEAFF.

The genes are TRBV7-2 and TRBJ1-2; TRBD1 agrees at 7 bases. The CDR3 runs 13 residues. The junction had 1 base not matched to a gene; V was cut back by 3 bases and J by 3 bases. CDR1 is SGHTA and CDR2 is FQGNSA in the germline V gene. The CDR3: CASSLGQYYGYTF. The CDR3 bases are TGTGCCAGCAGCTTGGGACAGTACTATGGCTACACCTTC.

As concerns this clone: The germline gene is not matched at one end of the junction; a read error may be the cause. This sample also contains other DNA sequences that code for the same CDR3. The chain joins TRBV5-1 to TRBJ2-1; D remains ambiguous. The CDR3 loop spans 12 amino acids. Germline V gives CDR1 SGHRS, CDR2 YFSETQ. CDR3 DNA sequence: TGCGCCAGCAGTTTGGCTGGCGGTGAGCAGTTCTTC. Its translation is CASSLAGGEQFF.

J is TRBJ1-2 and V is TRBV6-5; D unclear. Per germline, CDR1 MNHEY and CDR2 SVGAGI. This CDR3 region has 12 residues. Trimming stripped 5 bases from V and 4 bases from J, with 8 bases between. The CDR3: CASSDTVYGYTF. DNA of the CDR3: TGTGCCAGCAGTGACACAGTCTATGGCTACACCTTC.

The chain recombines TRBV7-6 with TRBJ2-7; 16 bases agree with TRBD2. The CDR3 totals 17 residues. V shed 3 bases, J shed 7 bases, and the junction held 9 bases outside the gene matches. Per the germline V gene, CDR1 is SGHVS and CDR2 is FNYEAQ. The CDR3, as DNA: TGTGCCAGCAGCTTCCAGGGACTAGCGGGGGGGCGAGGGGAGCAGTACTTC. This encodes CASSFQGLAGGRGEQYF.